The source of this T cell receptor beta chain is a study of blood T cell repertoires in COVID-19. Background on the study: T cells, B-cell-depleted T cells, or PBMCs supplied cDNA or gDNA.

How the authors handled the data: The authors estimated nucleated cell counts from reference gene primer amplification. The assay was immunoSEQ multiplex PCR, and TCRdb's table has in-frame clones only and misses some. V and J calls plus clone size are reproduced from that table; the DNA served to infer D and trimming. In the table there are 300,000 to 350,000 clones, more than 70% of which are singletons. CDR1 and CDR2 from the germline V gene are DFQATT and SNEGSKA (reference sequence). CDR3 length: 14 residues. V gave up 3 bases and J gave up 1 base; unmatched junction bases: 2. This sequence joins TRBV20-1 and TRBJ2-3; 9 nucleotides align to TRBD2. The origin of this receptor is a man aged 25 to 40 with active or convalescent COVID-19. Sequencing was done on a sample of peripheral blood. The CDR3 here is CSASRTSGTDTQYF. In nucleotides, the CDR3 is TGCAGTGCTAGTAGGACTAGCGGCACAGATACGCAGTATTTT.